The entry that follows covers one T cell receptor beta chain sequence. This sample was taken from a study of blood T cell repertoires in COVID-19. Using immunoSEQ multiplex PCR, the repertoire was profiled, and TCRdb retains in-frame clones only, with some absent. The sample carries around 150,000 clones, approximately 91% recorded once. Trimming at V came to 1 base and at J to 5 bases, leaving 9 bases not matched to a gene. Looked up from germline, CDR1 is SGHAT and CDR2 is FQNNGV. The CDR3 length is 16 residues. V and J are TRBV11-2 and TRBJ1-1; 8 bases match TRBD1. The clonotype originates from a man in his late teens or twenties with acute or convalescent COVID-19. The sequenced sample was peripheral blood. CDR3 nucleotide sequence: TGTGCCAGCAGCTTAGCCCGGGACAGGCGGAGGACTGAAGCTTTCTTT. It is translated as CASSLARDRRRTEAFF.